The clone carrying this T cell receptor (beta chain) occurred many times. What it binds is not known. TCR beta libraries were built with iRepertoire HTBI primers and Arm-PCR of CDR3 regions. TCRdb re-derived calls from the multiplex PCR reads in MiXCR, one entry per CDR3 protein. The table has about 290,000 distinct CDR3 sequences, around 20% seen once. Time point indicated: persistent/refractory GD, antithyroid drugs over 5 years with positive TRAb. Construction of the TCR library relied on RNA isolated from PBMCs. Peripheral blood, Nine milliliters per patient, was collected in EDTA tubes. The source of the sample is a study of regulatory T cells in long-lasting Graves disease. Across the whole study: It was over 5 years of antithyroid drugs, with positive TSH receptor antibodies, that meant persistent Graves' disease. Study results and limitations: There was favoring of TRBV28, TRBJ1-2 and TRBJ2-5 in persistent disease.

The CDR3 runs to 15 residues. Trimming cost V 1 base and J 3 bases; bases outside gene matches: 5. The germline gives CDR1 MDHEN, CDR2 SYDVKM. The specimen was peripheral blood mononuclear cells (PBMCs), collected when the disease was refractory, from a patient treated with antithyroid drugs. This sequence was found in a female donor with Graves disease. The genes are TRBV28 and TRBJ2-7; 8 bases are a match to TRBD1. The DNA of the CDR3 is TGTGCCAGCAGTTTATACGACGGACAGGGCTACGAGCAGTACTTC. Its translation: CASSLYDGQGYEQYF. Combining the CDR3 with reference TRBV28 and TRBJ2-7 gives the whole variable domain DVKVTQSSRYLVKRTGEKVFLECVQDMDHENMFWYRQDPGLGLRLIYFSYDVKMKEKGDIPEGYSVSREKKERFSLILESASTNQTSMYLCASSLYDGQGYEQYFGPGTRLTVT.